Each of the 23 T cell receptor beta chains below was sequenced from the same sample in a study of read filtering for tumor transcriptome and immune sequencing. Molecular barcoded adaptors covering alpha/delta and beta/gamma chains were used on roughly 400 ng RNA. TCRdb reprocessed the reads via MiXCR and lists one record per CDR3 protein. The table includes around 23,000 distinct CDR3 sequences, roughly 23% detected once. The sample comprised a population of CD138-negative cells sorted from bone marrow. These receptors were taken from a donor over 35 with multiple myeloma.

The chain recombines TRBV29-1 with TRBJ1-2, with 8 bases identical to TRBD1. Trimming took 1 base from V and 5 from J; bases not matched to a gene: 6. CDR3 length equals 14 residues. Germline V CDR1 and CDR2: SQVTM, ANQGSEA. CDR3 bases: TGCAGCGTTGAAGTTGACAGGGGAAGGTATGGCTACACCTTC. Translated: CSVEVDRGRYGYTF.

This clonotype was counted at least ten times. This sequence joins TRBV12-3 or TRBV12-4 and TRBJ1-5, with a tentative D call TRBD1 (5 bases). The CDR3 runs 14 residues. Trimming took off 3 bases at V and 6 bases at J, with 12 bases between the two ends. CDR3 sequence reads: CASSLKGQGQPQHF. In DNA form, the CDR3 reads TGTGCCAGCAGTTTGAAGGGGCAGGGTCAGCCCCAGCATTTT.

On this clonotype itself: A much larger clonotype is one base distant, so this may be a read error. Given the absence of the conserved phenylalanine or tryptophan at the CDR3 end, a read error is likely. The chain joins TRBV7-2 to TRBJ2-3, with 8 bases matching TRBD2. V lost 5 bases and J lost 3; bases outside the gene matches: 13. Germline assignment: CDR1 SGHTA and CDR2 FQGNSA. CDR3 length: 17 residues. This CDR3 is CASSAPRAGGPTDTQYL. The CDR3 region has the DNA TGTGCCAGCAGCGCCCCCAGGGCGGGGGGCCCGACAGATACGCAGTATCTT.

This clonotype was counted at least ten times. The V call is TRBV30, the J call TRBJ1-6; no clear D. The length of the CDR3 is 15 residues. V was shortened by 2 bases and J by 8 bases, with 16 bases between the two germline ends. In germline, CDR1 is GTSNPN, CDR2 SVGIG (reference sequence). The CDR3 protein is CAWSRTRVGDSPLHF. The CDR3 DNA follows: TGTGCCTGGAGTCGGACCCGTGTTGGGGATTCACCCCTCCACTTT. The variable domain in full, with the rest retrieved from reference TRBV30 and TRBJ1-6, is SQTIHQWPATLVQPVGSPLSLECTVEGTSNPNLYWYRQAAGRGLQLLFYSVGIGQISSEVPQNLSASRPQDRQFILSSKKLLLSDSGFYLCAWSRTRVGDSPLHFGNGTRLTVT.

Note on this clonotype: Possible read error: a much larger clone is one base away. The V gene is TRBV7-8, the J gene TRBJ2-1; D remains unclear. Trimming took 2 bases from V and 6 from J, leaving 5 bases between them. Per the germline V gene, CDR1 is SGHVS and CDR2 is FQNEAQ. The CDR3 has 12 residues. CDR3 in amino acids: CASSLRVNEQFF. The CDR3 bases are TGTGCCAGCAGCTTAAGGGTCAATGAGCAGTTCTTC.

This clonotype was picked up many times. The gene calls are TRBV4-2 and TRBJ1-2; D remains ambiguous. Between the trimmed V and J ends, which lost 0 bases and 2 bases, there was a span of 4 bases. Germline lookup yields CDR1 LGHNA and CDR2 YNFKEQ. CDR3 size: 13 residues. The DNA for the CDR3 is TGTGCCAGCAGCCAAGATGGGAACTATGGCTACACCTTC. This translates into CASSQDGNYGYTF.

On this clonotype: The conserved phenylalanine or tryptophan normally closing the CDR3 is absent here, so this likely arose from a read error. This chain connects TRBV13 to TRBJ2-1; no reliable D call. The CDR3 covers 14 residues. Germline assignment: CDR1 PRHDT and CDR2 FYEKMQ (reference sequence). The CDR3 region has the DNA TGTGCTAGCAGCCAAAACCGGCCAAGGAATGAGCAGTTCTTA. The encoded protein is CASSQNRPRNEQFL.

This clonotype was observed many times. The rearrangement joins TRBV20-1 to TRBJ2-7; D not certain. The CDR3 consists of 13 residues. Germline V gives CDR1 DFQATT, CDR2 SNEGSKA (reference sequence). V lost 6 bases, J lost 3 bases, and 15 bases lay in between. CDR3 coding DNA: TGCAGTGCCCTGGAACTAACAGTCTACGAGCAGTACTTC. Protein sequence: CSALELTVYEQYF.

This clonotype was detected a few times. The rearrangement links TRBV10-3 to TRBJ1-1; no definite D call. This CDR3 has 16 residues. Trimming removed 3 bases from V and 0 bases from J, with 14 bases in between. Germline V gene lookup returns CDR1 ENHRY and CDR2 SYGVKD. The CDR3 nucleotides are TGTGCCATCAGTGACGGAAGCAAGACATTGAACACTGAAGCTTTCTTT. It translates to CAISDGSKTLNTEAFF.

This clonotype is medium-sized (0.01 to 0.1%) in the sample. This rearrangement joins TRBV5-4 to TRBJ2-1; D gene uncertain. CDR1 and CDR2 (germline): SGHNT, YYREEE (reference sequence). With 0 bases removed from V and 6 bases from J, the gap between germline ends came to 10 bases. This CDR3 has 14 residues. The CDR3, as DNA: TGTGCCAGCAGCTTGGGCCGTACCGGCAATGAGCAGTTCTTC. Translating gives CASSLGRTGNEQFF.

CDR3 protein: CASSTRQGALSEAFF. As DNA, the CDR3 is TGTGCCAGCAGCACCAGGCAGGGGGCGCTTAGTGAAGCTTTCTTT. The chain couples TRBV14 to TRBJ1-1; 8 bases line up with TRBD1. V trimming: 5 bases; J trimming: 7 bases; junction bases outside the gene matches: 12. CDR3 length: 15 amino acids. CDR1 is SGHDN, CDR2 FVKESK, per germline.

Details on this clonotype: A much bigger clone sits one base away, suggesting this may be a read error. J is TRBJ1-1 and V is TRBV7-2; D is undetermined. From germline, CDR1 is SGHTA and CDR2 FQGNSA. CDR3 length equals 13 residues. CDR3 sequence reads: CASSLTPNTGAFF. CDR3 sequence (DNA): TGTGCCAGCAGCTTAACGCCGAACACTGGAGCTTTCTTT.

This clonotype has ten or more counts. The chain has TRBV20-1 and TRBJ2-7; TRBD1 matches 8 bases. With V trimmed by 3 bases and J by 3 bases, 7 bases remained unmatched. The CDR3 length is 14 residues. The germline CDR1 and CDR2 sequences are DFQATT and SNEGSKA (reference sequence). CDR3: CSASVGDRYYEQYF. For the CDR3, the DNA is TGCAGTGCTAGTGTCGGGGACAGGTACTACGAGCAGTACTTC.

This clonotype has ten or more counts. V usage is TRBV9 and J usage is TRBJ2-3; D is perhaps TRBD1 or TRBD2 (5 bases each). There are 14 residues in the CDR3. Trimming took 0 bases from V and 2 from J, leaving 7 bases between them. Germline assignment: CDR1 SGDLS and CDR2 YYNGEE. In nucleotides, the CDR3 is TGTGCCAGCAGCGTAGACGGGACCACAGATACGCAGTATTTT. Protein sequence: CASSVDGTTDTQYF.

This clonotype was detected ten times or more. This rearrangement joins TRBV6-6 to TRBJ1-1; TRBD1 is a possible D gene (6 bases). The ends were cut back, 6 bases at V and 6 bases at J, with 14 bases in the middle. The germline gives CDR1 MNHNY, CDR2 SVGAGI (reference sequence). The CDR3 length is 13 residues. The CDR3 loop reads CASSRGGGAEAFF. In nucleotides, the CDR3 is TGTGCCAGCAGCCGGGGGGGGGGCGCTGAAGCTTTCTTT.

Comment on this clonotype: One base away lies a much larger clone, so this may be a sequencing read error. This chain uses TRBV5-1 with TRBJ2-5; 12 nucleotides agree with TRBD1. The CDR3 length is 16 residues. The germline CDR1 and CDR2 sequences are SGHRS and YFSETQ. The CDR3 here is CASSLWGTGGEVTQHF. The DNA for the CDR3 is TGCGCCAGCAGCTTGTGGGGGACAGGGGGCGAGGTGACCCAGCACTTC.

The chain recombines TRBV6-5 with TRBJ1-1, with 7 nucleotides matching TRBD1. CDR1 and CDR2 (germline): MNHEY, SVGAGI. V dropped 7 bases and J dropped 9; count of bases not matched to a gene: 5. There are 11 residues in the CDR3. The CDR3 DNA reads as TGTGCCAGCACCCAGGGGGTGAAAGCTTTCTTT. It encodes CASTQGVKAFF.

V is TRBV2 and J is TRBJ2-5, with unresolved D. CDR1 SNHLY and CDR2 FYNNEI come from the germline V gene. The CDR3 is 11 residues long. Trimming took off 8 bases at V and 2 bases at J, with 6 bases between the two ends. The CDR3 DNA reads TGTGCCAGCGACTTGCAAGAGACCCAGTACTTC. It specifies CASDLQETQYF. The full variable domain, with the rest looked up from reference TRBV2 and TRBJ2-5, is EPEVTQTPSHQVTQMGQEVILRCVPISNHLYFYWYRQILGQKVEFLVSFYNNEISEKSEIFDDQFSVERPDGSNFTLKIRSTKLEDSAMYFCASDLQETQYFGPGTRLLVL.

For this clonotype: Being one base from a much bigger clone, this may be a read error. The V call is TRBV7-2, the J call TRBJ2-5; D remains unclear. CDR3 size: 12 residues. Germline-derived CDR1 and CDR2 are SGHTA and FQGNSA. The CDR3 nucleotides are TGTGCCAGCAGCTTAGTCCAAGGGACCCAGTACTTC. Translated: CASSLVQGTQYF.

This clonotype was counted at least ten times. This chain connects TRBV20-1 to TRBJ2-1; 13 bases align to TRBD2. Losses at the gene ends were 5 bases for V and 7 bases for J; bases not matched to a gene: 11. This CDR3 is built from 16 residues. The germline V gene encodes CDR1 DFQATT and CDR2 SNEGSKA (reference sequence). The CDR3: CSAVTTSGGAGNEQFF. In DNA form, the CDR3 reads TGCAGTGCTGTAACAACTAGCGGGGGGGCTGGTAATGAGCAGTTCTTC.

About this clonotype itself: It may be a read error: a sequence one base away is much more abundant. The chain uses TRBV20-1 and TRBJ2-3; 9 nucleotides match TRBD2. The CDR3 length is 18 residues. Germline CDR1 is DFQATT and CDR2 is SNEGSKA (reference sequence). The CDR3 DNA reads TGCAGTGCTAGAGATTCGGGACTAGCCCTCCTGGGGACAGCTACGCAGTATTTT. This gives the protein CSARDSGLALLGTATQYF.

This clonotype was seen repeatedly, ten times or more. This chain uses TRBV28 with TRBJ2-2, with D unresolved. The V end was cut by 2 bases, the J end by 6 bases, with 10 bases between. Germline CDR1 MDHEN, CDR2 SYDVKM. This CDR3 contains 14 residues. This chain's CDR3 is CASSLPQVPGELFF. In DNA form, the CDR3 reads TGTGCCAGCAGTTTACCTCAGGTCCCCGGGGAGCTGTTTTTT.

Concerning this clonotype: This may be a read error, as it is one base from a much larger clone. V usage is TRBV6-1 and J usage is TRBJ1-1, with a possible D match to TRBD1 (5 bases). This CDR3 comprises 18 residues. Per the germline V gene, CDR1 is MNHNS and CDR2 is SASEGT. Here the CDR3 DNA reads TGTGCCAGCAGTGAATTTGTGGTGGTGGGGGGAACGAACACTAAAGCTTTCTTT. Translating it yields CASSEFVVVGGTNTKAFF.